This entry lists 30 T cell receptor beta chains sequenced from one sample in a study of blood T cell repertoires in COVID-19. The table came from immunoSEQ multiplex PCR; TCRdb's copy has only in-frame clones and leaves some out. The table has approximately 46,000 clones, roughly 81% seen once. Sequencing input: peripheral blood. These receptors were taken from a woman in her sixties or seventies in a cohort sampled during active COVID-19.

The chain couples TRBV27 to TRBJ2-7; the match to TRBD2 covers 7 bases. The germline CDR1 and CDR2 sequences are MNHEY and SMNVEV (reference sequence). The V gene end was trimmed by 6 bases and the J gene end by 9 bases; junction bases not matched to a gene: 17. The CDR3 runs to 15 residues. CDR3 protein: CASSRIDGGGLAQYF. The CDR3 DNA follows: TGTGCCAGCAGCCGAATCGACGGCGGGGGACTGGCGCAGTACTTC.

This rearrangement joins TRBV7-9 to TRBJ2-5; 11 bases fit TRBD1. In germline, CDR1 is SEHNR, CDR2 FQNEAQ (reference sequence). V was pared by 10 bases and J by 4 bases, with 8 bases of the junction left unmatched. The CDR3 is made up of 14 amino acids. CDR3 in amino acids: CATTRTGGLETQYF. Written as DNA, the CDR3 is TGTGCCACCACTCGGACAGGGGGCTTAGAGACCCAGTACTTC.

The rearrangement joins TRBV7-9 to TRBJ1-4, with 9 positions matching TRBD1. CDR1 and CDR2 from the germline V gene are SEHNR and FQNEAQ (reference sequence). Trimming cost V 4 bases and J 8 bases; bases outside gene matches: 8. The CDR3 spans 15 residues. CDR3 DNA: TGTGCCAGCAGCTCAACCGCACAGGGGGCGGAAAAACTGTTTTTT. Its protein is CASSSTAQGAEKLFF.

The CDR3 loop is CSASGLAGASSYNEQFF. CDR3 DNA sequence: TGCAGTGCTAGTGGTCTAGCGGGGGCTAGCTCCTACAATGAGCAGTTCTTC. The chain carries TRBV20-1 and TRBJ2-1; 10 bases match TRBD2. Germline CDR1 reads DFQATT; CDR2 reads SNEGSKA (reference sequence). V gave up 3 bases and J gave up 0 bases; unmatched junction bases: 8. There are 17 residues in the CDR3.

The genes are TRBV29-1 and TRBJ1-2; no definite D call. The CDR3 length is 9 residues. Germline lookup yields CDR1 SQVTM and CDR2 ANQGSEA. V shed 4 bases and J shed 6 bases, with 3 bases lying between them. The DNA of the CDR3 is TGCAGCGTTGCGGATGGCTACACCTTC. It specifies CSVADGYTF.

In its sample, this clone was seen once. The chain's CDR3 is CASSVGSGGSTDTQYF. The DNA for the CDR3 is TGTGCCAGCAGCGTAGGTTCAGGGGGCAGCACAGATACGCAGTATTTT. This chain links TRBV9 with TRBJ2-3; 8 bases align to TRBD1. Germline V gives CDR1 SGDLS, CDR2 YYNGEE. The CDR3 sequence is 16 residues long. V dropped 0 bases and J dropped 0; count of bases not matched to a gene: 3. Full variable domain (remainder filled in from reference TRBV9 and TRBJ2-3): DSGVTQTPKHLITATGQRVTLRCSPRSGDLSVYWYQQSLDQGLQFLIQYYNGEERAKGNILERFSAQQFPDLHSELNLSSLELGDSALYFCASSVGSGGSTDTQYFGPGTRLTVL.

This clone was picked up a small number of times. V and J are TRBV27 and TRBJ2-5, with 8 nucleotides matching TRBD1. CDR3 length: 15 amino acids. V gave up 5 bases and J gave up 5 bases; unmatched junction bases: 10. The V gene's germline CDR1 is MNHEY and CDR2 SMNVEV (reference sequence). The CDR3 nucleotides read TGTGCCAGCAGTGGACCGACAGGGGTCCGCGAGACCCAGTACTTC. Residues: CASSGPTGVRETQYF.

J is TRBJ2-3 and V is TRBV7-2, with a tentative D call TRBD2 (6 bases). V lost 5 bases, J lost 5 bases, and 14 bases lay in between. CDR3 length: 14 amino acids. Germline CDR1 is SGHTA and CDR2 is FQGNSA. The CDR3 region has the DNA TGTGCCAGCAGCCTCGGCAATAGCGGAGATACGCAGTATTTT. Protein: CASSLGNSGDTQYF.

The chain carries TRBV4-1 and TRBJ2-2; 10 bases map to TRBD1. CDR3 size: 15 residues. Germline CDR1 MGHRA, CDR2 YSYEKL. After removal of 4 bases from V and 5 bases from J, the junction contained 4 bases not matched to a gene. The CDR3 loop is CASSLRTGGTGELFF. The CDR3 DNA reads TGCGCCAGCAGCCTCCGGACAGGGGGGACCGGGGAGCTGTTTTTT.

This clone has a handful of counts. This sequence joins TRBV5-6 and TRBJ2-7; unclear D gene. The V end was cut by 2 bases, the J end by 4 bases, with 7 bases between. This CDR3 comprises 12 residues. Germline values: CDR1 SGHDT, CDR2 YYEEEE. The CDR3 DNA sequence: TGTGCCAGCAGCTTAACCCAGTACGAGCAGTACTTC. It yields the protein CASSLTQYEQYF.

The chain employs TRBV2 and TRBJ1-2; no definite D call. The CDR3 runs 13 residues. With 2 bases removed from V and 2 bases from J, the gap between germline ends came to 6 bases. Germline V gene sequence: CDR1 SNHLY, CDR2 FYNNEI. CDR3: CASSESVNYGYTF. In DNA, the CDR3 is TGTGCCAGCAGTGAATCCGTGAACTATGGCTACACCTTC. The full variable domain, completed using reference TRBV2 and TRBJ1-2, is EPEVTQTPSHQVTQMGQEVILRCVPISNHLYFYWYRQILGQKVEFLVSFYNNEISEKSEIFDDQFSVERPDGSNFTLKIRSTKLEDSAMYFCASSESVNYGYTFGSGTRLTVV.

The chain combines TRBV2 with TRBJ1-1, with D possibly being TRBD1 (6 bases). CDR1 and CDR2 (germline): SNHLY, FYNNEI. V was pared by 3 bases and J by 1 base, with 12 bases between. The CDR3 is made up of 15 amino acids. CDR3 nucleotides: TGTGCCAGCAGTGATGGGCCGGGACAGAACACTGAAGCTTTCTTT. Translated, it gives CASSDGPGQNTEAFF.

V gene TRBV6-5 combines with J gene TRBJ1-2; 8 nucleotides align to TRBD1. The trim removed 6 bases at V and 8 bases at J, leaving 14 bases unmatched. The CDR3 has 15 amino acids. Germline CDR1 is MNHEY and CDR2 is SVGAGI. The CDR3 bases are TGTGCCAGCAGGGTTGACAGGGGCGCACCTAGCGGCTACACCTTC. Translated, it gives CASRVDRGAPSGYTF.

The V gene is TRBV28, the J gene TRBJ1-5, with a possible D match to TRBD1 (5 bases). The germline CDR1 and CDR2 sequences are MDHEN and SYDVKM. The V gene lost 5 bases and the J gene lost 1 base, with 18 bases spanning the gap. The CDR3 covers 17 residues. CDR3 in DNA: TGTGCCAGCAGTCGGGGACTGGAGGTAACGAGCAATCAGCCCCAGCATTTT. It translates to CASSRGLEVTSNQPQHF.

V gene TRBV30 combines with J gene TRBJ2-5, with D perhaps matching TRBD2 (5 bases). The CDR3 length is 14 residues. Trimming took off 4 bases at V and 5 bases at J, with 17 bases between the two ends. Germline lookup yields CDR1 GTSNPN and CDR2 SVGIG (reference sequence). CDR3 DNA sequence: TGTGCCTGGAAGGGTTCGGGAACGTCGGAGACCCAGTACTTC. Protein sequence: CAWKGSGTSETQYF.

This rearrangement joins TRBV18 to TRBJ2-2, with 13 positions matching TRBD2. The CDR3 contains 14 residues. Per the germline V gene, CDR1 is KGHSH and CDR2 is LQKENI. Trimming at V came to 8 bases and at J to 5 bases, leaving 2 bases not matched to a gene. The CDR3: CASRTSGSTGELFF. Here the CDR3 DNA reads TGTGCCAGCCGGACTAGCGGGAGTACCGGGGAGCTGTTTTTT.

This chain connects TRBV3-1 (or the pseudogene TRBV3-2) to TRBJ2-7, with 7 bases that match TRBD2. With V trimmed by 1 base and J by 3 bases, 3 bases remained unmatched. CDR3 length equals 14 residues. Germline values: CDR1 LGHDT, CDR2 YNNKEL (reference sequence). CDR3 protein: CASSQGREVYEQYF. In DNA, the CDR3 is TGTGCCAGCAGCCAAGGACGGGAGGTCTACGAGCAGTACTTC.

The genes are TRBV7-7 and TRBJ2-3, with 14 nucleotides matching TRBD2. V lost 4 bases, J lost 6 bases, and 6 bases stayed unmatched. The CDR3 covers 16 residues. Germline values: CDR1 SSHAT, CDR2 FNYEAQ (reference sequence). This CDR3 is CASSSGLAGESDTQYF. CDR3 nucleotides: TGTGCCAGCAGCTCGGGACTAGCGGGAGAGTCTGATACGCAGTATTTT. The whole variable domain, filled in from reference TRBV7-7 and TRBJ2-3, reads GAGVSQSPRYKVTKRGQDVTLRCDPISSHATLYWYQQALGQGPEFLTYFNYEAQPDKSGLPSDRFSAERPEGSISTLTIQRTEQRDSAMYRCASSSGLAGESDTQYFGPGTRLTVL.

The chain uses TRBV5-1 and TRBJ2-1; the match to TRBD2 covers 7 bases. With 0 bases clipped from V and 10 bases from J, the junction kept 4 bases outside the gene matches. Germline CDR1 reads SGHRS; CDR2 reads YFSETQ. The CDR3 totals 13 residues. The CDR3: CASSLELAMEQFF. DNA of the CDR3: TGCGCCAGCAGCTTGGAACTAGCGATGGAGCAGTTCTTC.

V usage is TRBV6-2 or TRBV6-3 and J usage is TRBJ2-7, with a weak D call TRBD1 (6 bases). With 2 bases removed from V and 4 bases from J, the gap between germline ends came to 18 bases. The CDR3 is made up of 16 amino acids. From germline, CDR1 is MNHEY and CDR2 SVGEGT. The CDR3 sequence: CASSYRTTGRSYEQYF. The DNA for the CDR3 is TGTGCCAGCAGTTACCGGACCACAGGGAGATCTTACGAGCAGTACTTC.

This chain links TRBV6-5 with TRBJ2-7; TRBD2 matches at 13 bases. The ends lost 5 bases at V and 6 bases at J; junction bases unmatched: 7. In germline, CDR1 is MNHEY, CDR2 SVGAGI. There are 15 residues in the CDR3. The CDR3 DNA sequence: TGTGCCAGCAGTATTGGACTAGCGGGAGTCAGCGAGCAGTACTTC. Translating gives CASSIGLAGVSEQYF.

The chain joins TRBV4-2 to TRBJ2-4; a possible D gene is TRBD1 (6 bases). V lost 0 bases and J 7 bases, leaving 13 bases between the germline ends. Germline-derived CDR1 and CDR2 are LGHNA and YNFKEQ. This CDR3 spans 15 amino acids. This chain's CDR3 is CASSQDPQGVNIQYF. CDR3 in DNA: TGTGCCAGCAGCCAAGATCCACAGGGAGTGAACATTCAGTACTTC.

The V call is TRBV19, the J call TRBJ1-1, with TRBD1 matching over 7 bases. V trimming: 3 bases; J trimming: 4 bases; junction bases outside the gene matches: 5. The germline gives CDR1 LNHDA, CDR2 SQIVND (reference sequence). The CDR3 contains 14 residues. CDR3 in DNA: TGTGCCAGTAGTATCCTAACAGGGGTCACTGAAGCTTTCTTT. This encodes CASSILTGVTEAFF.

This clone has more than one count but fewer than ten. CDR3: CASSEARVGYGYTF. CDR3 nucleotides: TGTGCCAGCAGTGAAGCGAGGGTCGGCTATGGCTACACCTTC. The chain has TRBV6-1 and TRBJ1-2, with D uncertain. The ends were cut back, 0 bases at V and 4 bases at J, with 9 bases in the middle. Germline loops: CDR1 MNHNS, CDR2 SASEGT. CDR3 length: 14 residues.

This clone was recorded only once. CDR3 in DNA: TGTGCCAGCAGTTCATTATTAGCCTACGAGCAGTACTTC. This sequence encodes CASSSLLAYEQYF. The chain recombines TRBV28 with TRBJ2-7; D is uncertain. The V gene's germline CDR1 is MDHEN and CDR2 SYDVKM. Trimming pared 4 bases from V and 2 bases from J, leaving 9 bases between. The CDR3 is made up of 13 amino acids.

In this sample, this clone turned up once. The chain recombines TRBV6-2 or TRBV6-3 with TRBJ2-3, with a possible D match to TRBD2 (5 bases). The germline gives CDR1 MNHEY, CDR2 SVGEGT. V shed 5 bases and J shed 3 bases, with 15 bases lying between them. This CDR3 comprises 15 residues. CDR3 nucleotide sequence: TGTGCCAGCAGTCAAGGACTGGGCAGAACAGATACGCAGTATTTT. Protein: CASSQGLGRTDTQYF.

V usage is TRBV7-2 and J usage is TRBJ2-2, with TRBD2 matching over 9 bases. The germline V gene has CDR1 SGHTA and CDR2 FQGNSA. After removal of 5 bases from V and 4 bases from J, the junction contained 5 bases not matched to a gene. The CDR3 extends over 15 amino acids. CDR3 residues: CASSPGLARTGELFF. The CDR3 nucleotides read TGTGCCAGCAGCCCGGGACTAGCTCGCACCGGGGAGCTGTTTTTT. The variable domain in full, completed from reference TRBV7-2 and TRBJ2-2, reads GAGVSQSPSNKVTEKGKDVELRCDPISGHTALYWYRQSLGQGLEFLIYFQGNSAPDKSGLPSDRFSAERTGGSVSTLTIQRTQQEDSAVYLCASSPGLARTGELFFGEGSRLTVL.

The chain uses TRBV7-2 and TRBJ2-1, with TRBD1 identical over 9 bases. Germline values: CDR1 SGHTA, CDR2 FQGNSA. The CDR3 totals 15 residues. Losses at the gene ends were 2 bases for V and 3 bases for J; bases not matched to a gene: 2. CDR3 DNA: TGTGCCAGCAGCTTACTGGGACAGGGCTACAATGAGCAGTTCTTC. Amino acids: CASSLLGQGYNEQFF.

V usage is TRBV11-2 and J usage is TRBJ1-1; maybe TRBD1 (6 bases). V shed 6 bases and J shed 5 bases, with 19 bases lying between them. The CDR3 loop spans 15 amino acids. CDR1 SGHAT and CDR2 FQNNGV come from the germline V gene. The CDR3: CASRALWPQGTEAFF. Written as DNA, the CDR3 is TGTGCCAGCAGAGCTCTGTGGCCCCAGGGGACTGAAGCTTTCTTT. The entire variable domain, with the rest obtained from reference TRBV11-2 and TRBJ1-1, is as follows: EAGVAQSPRYKIIEKRQSVAFWCNPISGHATLYWYQQILGQGPKLLIQFQNNGVVDDSQLPKDRFSAERLKGVDSTLKIQPAKLEDSAVYLCASRALWPQGTEAFFGQGTRLTVV.

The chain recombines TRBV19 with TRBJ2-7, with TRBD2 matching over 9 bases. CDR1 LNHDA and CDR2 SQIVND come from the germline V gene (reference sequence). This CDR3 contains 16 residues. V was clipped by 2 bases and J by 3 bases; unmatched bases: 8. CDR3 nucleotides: TGTGCCAGTAGTATATTCGCGGGAGGGGGCGTCTACGAGCAGTACTTC. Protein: CASSIFAGGGVYEQYF.